This TCR beta chain emerged from a study of T-cell reconstitution after alpha-beta-depleted transplantation in children. The study's findings and limits: Where alpha-beta T cells came from about two months after transplant was reportedly several hundred expanded graft clones.

Preparation of the TCRbeta library was carried out with unique molecular identifiers. TCRdb used MiXCR to reprocess the PCR reads, holding one entry per CDR3 protein. The repertoire consists of 90,000 to 100,000 distinct CDR3 sequences, with under 25% occurring once and the leading ten covering about a fifth. This clonotype showed up just a few times. Its antigen remains unidentified. There are 11 residues in the CDR3. V was trimmed by 5 bases and J by 0 bases, leaving 5 bases between them. Germline CDR1 SQVTM, CDR2 ANQGSEA. The origin of this receptor is a boy younger than 10 with acute lymphoblastic leukemia, due to receive a stem cell transplant. The chain links TRBV29-1 to TRBJ2-7, with D unresolved. The source material was PBMCs, sampled before TCRalphabeta/CD19-depleted stem cell transplant. CDR3 region: CSVLFSYEQYF. The CDR3 DNA is TGCAGCGTTCTTTTCTCCTACGAGCAGTACTTC.